A single sample gave rise to the 32 T cell receptor beta chains below, sequenced in a study of beta chain features in type 1 diabetes. Reverse transcribing all isolated RNA meant expressed TCRB transcripts were sequenced. Generated by immunoSEQ multiplex PCR, the TCRdb table keeps only in-frame clones and is missing some. There are about 350,000 clones in the sample; about 18% occur only once, and approximately 0.046% lies in the top ten. The sequenced sample was naive CD4+ T cells from blood. The receptor source for this set is a woman aged 18-30 years in good health.

The chain links TRBV10-3 to TRBJ1-2, with a possible D match to TRBD1 (5 bases). The V and J ends lost 0 bases and 6 bases respectively, with 8 bases between them. The CDR3 is 13 residues long. Germline V gives CDR1 ENHRY, CDR2 SYGVKD. CDR3 sequence (DNA): TGTGCCATCAGTGAGTCTGGGACTCATGGCTACACCTTC. Translation: CAISESGTHGYTF.

The CDR3 loop reads CASSLGVNNEQFF. CDR3 coding DNA: TGTGCCAGCAGCTTAGGAGTCAACAATGAGCAGTTCTTC. This chain joins TRBV7-2 and TRBJ2-1; unclear D gene. CDR3 length: 13 amino acids. V lost 1 base and J 5 bases, leaving 6 bases between the germline ends. Germline V gene lookup returns CDR1 SGHTA and CDR2 FQGNSA.

The CDR3 here is CASSQGYRGGNEKLFF. The CDR3 nucleotides read TGCGCCAGCAGCCAAGGGTATCGGGGAGGAAATGAAAAACTGTTTTTT. V and J are TRBV4-1 and TRBJ1-4; D is undetermined. V lost 1 base and J lost 5, with 14 bases in between. There are 16 residues in the CDR3. Germline values: CDR1 MGHRA, CDR2 YSYEKL.

The rearrangement links TRBV7-2 to TRBJ1-4; possible D gene TRBD1, 5 bases. CDR3 length: 13 amino acids. Germline CDR1 reads SGHTA; CDR2 reads FQGNSA. V lost 4 bases and J lost 7, with 10 bases in between. The CDR3 region has the DNA TGTGCCAGCAGCTCCCAGGGTGGTGAAAAACTGTTTTTT. Amino acid sequence: CASSSQGGEKLFF.

The J gene is TRBJ2-5, the V gene TRBV2; D possibly corresponds to TRBD1 (7 bases). Per germline, CDR1 SNHLY and CDR2 FYNNEI. V dropped 3 bases and J dropped 3 bases, with 11 bases sitting between them. The CDR3 consists of 14 residues. This CDR3 is CASSERRGEETQYF. In nucleotides, the CDR3 is TGTGCCAGCAGTGAGCGCAGGGGGGAAGAGACCCAGTACTTC.

This clone was seen only a few times. The V call is TRBV6-1, the J call TRBJ1-1; D call uncertain. The CDR3 spans 11 residues. Trimming removed 7 bases from V and 7 bases from J, with 10 bases in between. Germline V gene lookup returns CDR1 MNHNS and CDR2 SASEGT. CDR3 in amino acids: CASTREFEAFF. The CDR3 region has the DNA TGTGCCAGCACCCGCGAGTTTGAAGCTTTCTTT.

The rearrangement uses TRBV5-4 and TRBJ1-1, with D uncertain. Trimming took 3 bases from V and 4 from J, leaving 10 bases between them. This CDR3 region has 13 residues. CDR1 is SGHNT, CDR2 YYREEE, per germline (reference sequence). CDR3 region: CASSSQEGTEAFF. The CDR3, as DNA: TGTGCCAGCAGCTCCCAGGAGGGCACTGAAGCTTTCTTT.

The rearrangement joins TRBV5-6 to TRBJ2-1, with a possible D match to TRBD2 (5 bases). The ends were cut back, 3 bases at V and 12 bases at J, with 16 bases in the middle. The CDR3 has 13 amino acids. CDR1 is SGHDT, CDR2 YYEEEE, per germline. The CDR3 sequence is CASSSGSPGRQFF. In nucleotides, the CDR3 is TGTGCCAGCAGCTCCGGGTCACCTGGGAGGCAGTTCTTC.

This clone was picked up a small number of times. The chain recombines TRBV5-6 with TRBJ2-2; 12 nucleotides match TRBD1. Germline CDR1 and CDR2: SGHDT and YYEEEE. The ends lost 4 bases at V and 5 bases at J; junction bases unmatched: 9. This CDR3 is 17 amino acids long. The CDR3 reads CASSLGTGGAWTGELFF. DNA for the CDR3: TGTGCCAGCAGCCTAGGGACAGGGGGCGCGTGGACCGGGGAGCTGTTTTTT. Full variable domain (rest looked up from reference TRBV5-6 and TRBJ2-2): DAGVTQSPTHLIKTRGQQVTLRCSPKSGHDTVSWYQQALGQGPQFIFQYYEEEERQRGNFPDRFSGHQFPNYSSELNVNALLLGDSALYLCASSLGTGGAWTGELFFGEGSRLTVL.

This clone was recorded only once. V usage is TRBV9 and J usage is TRBJ2-7, with 7 bases lining up with TRBD1. V lost 3 bases, J lost 3 bases, and 6 bases stayed unmatched. The CDR3 length is 14 residues. CDR1 is SGDLS, CDR2 YYNGEE, per germline. In DNA form, the CDR3 reads TGTGCCAGCAGCGCCGGGACAGAGTTCTACGAGCAGTACTTC. It yields the protein CASSAGTEFYEQYF.

In its sample, this clone was seen a few times. CDR3 nucleotide sequence: TGTGCCAGCTCACATCGTGCCAGTCCGGATACGCAGTATTTT. This codes for CASSHRASPDTQYF. The chain combines TRBV18 with TRBJ2-3; D remains unclear. Trimming left V 4 bases short and J 6 bases short, with 14 bases between. Germline-derived CDR1 and CDR2 are KGHSH and LQKENI. The CDR3 extends over 14 amino acids. Based on the CDR3 plus reference TRBV18 and TRBJ2-3, the full variable domain is NAGVMQNPRHLVRRRGQEARLRCSPMKGHSHVYWYRQLPEEGLKFMVYLQKENIIDESGMPKERFSAEFPKEGPSILRIQQVVRGDSAAYFCASSHRASPDTQYFGPGTRLTVL.

This clone was counted only a few times. V usage is TRBV2 and J usage is TRBJ1-5, with D possibly matching TRBD1 (5 bases). This CDR3 region has 14 residues. V was cut by 4 bases and J by 4 bases, with 11 bases left in between. Germline lookup yields CDR1 SNHLY and CDR2 FYNNEI. The CDR3 protein is CASSGGRINQPQHF. CDR3 bases: TGTGCCAGCAGTGGGGGCAGGATTAATCAGCCCCAGCATTTT.

This chain connects TRBV2 to TRBJ2-7; the match to TRBD2 covers 11 bases. Germline assignment: CDR1 SNHLY and CDR2 FYNNEI. The CDR3 sequence is 15 residues long. V shed 3 bases, J shed 2 bases, and the junction held 3 bases outside the gene matches. The CDR3 nucleotides are TGTGCCAGCAGTGAGACTAGCGGGACACCCTACGAGCAGTACTTC. This codes for CASSETSGTPYEQYF.

The genes are TRBV30 and TRBJ2-5; 7 nucleotides align to TRBD1. The J call may be faulty, since TRBJ2-7 better matches the DNA end. CDR1 is GTSNPN and CDR2 is SVGIG in the germline V gene (reference sequence). This CDR3 region has 14 residues. CDR3 protein: CAWSVPGTAYEQYF. The CDR3, as DNA: TGTGCCTGGAGTGTACCCGGGACAGCTTACGAGCAGTACTTC.

This clone was seen only a few times. The chain recombines TRBV7-2 with TRBJ2-1; 9 bases map to TRBD2. CDR3 size: 16 residues. Trimming cost V 4 bases and J 5 bases; bases outside gene matches: 9. Germline CDR1 SGHTA, CDR2 FQGNSA. The chain's CDR3 is CASSWLSGGPNNEQFF. The CDR3 coding sequence is TGTGCCAGCAGCTGGCTCAGCGGGGGGCCGAACAATGAGCAGTTCTTC.

The chain joins TRBV27 to TRBJ2-7; 9 nucleotides agree with TRBD2. In germline, CDR1 is MNHEY, CDR2 SMNVEV (reference sequence). The junction had 9 bases not matched to a gene; V was cut back by 6 bases and J by 0 bases. CDR3 length: 16 residues. The CDR3 here is CASRRSGGLSSYEQYF. Here the CDR3 DNA reads TGTGCCAGCAGACGTAGCGGGGGCCTTTCCTCCTACGAGCAGTACTTC.

The rearrangement joins TRBV7-9 to TRBJ2-1, with a possible D match to TRBD2 (7 bases). V lost 2 bases to trimming and J lost 0 bases, with 20 bases between them. In germline, CDR1 is SEHNR, CDR2 FQNEAQ (reference sequence). The CDR3 covers 19 residues. The CDR3 DNA follows: TGTGCCAGCAGCTTAATGGGCTGGGGGGGCCGTAGCTCCTACAATGAGCAGTTCTTC. Protein sequence: CASSLMGWGGRSSYNEQFF.

The rearrangement links TRBV19 to TRBJ1-5, with 7 bases aligning to TRBD1. The V and J ends lost 6 bases and 2 bases, in that order; junction bases with no gene match: 4. This CDR3 has 14 residues. Germline CDR1 and CDR2: LNHDA and SQIVND (reference sequence). CDR3 loop: CASSPTGGNQPQHF. CDR3 DNA: TGTGCCAGTAGCCCCACAGGGGGCAATCAGCCCCAGCATTTT.

As regards this clone: Within the sample, other DNA sequences also encode this same CDR3. The rearrangement links TRBV5-1 to TRBJ2-5, with D possibly being TRBD1 (6 bases). Per germline, CDR1 SGHRS and CDR2 YFSETQ. Trimming removed 4 bases from V and 1 base from J, with 11 bases in between. The CDR3 runs 14 residues. The CDR3 region has the DNA TGCGCCAGCAGCCTCGGGGACACCCAAGAGACCCAGTACTTC. As protein: CASSLGDTQETQYF.

V gene TRBV9 combines with J gene TRBJ2-5, with TRBD2 matching over 7 bases. This CDR3 is built from 18 residues. Germline CDR1 is SGDLS and CDR2 is YYNGEE. J gave up 4 bases and V 1 base, and 16 bases lay outside the gene matches. Written as DNA, the CDR3 is TGTGCCAGCAGCGTAAGGGCTAGCGGCGGGCTGAGTGTAGAGACCCAGTACTTC. Its protein product is CASSVRASGGLSVETQYF. Complete variable domain (other parts from reference TRBV9 and TRBJ2-5): DSGVTQTPKHLITATGQRVTLRCSPRSGDLSVYWYQQSLDQGLQFLIQYYNGEERAKGNILERFSAQQFPDLHSELNLSSLELGDSALYFCASSVRASGGLSVETQYFGPGTRLLVL.

The rearrangement links TRBV7-2 to TRBJ1-1; D gene uncertain. The germline V gene encodes CDR1 SGHTA and CDR2 FQGNSA. This CDR3 is 14 amino acids long. The germline V and J ends were trimmed by 1 base and 4 bases, with 10 bases remaining between them. The CDR3 loop reads CASSLVGESTEAFF. In DNA, the CDR3 is TGTGCCAGCAGCTTAGTCGGGGAGAGCACTGAAGCTTTCTTT.

With respect to this clone: Germline and junction disagree at one end, which may indicate a read error. The V and J genes are TRBV7-7 and TRBJ2-1; D remains ambiguous. CDR1 is SSHAT and CDR2 is FNYEAQ in the germline V gene (reference sequence). The CDR3 is 17 amino acids. CDR3 bases: TGTGCTAGCAGCTTAACCTCCGGCGGCAGCTCCTACAATGAGCAGTTCTTC. The encoded protein is CASSLTSGGSSYNEQFF.

The chain links TRBV30 to TRBJ1-4; weak D call: TRBD1 (6 bases). The CDR3 covers 13 residues. Germline lookup yields CDR1 GTSNPN and CDR2 SVGIG (reference sequence). V was shortened by 5 bases and J by 8 bases, with 15 bases between the two germline ends. CDR3 coding DNA: TGTGCCTGGGACCCCAGGGGAACCGAAAAACTGTTTTTT. It translates to CAWDPRGTEKLFF.

This clone was found a few times. The chain carries TRBV11-2 and TRBJ2-7; the D gene is possibly TRBD2 (6 bases). The V end lost 3 bases, the J end lost 2 bases, and 8 bases lay between the germline ends. CDR1 is SGHAT, CDR2 FQNNGV, per germline. This CDR3 is 13 amino acids long. The CDR3 sequence: CASSFSGPYEQYF. CDR3 in DNA: TGTGCCAGCAGCTTTAGCGGCCCCTACGAGCAGTACTTC.

The CDR3 region is CASSGRGGYNEQFF. The CDR3 coding sequence is TGTGCCAGCAGTGGGCGGGGGGGCTACAATGAGCAGTTCTTC. The chain joins TRBV6-6 to TRBJ2-1; 9 positions agree with TRBD2. Germline trimming cut 5 bases from V and 3 bases from J; bases unmatched to any gene: 2. Looked up from germline, CDR1 is MNHNY and CDR2 is SVGAGI (reference sequence). The CDR3 extends over 14 amino acids.

This chain joins TRBV30 and TRBJ2-2; 13 bases match TRBD2. Germline V gene lookup returns CDR1 GTSNPN and CDR2 SVGIG (reference sequence). The CDR3 consists of 17 residues. V lost 4 bases and J lost 0; bases outside the gene matches: 5. The CDR3 region has the DNA TGTGCCTGGACCGTCGGGACTAGCGGGACGAACACCGGGGAGCTGTTTTTT. Translation gives CAWTVGTSGTNTGELFF.

DNA for the CDR3: TGTGCCAGCAGCCTCACTAACCAGTTCTTC. Protein: CASSLTNQFF. J is TRBJ2-1 and V is TRBV13; D gene uncertain. The CDR3 has 10 amino acids. The germline V gene has CDR1 PRHDT and CDR2 FYEKMQ (reference sequence). The V gene lost 5 bases and the J gene lost 13 bases, with 9 bases spanning the gap.

This chain links TRBV5-1 with TRBJ2-1; 11 bases map to TRBD1. The germline V gene has CDR1 SGHRS and CDR2 YFSETQ. Trimming took 4 bases from V and 6 from J; bases not matched to a gene: 6. CDR3 length: 15 amino acids. The CDR3 sequence: CASSDSGTGGNEQFF. The CDR3 DNA follows: TGCGCCAGCAGCGACTCTGGGACAGGGGGCAATGAGCAGTTCTTC. Using reference TRBV5-1 and TRBJ2-1 for the parts outside the CDR3, the full variable domain is KAGVTQTPRYLIKTRGQQVTLSCSPISGHRSVSWYQQTPGQGLQFLFEYFSETQRNKGNFPGRFSGRQFSNSRSEMNVSTLELGDSALYLCASSDSGTGGNEQFFGPGTRLTVL.

The chain links TRBV4-1 to TRBJ2-7, with TRBD1 as a possible D gene (6 bases). V gave up 2 bases and J gave up 6 bases, with 14 bases separating them. From germline, CDR1 is MGHRA and CDR2 YSYEKL. This CDR3 spans 14 amino acids. CDR3 residues: CASSQTGGGGEQYF. In nucleotides, the CDR3 is TGCGCCAGCAGCCAAACAGGTGGGGGCGGCGAGCAGTACTTC.

This clone was picked up a small number of times. The rearrangement uses TRBV7-2 and TRBJ2-5; maybe TRBD2 (5 bases). The germline CDR1 and CDR2 sequences are SGHTA and FQGNSA. The CDR3 length is 14 residues. Between the trimmed V and J ends, which lost 3 bases and 4 bases, there was a span of 12 bases. CDR3 protein: CASSFPGDTETQYF. CDR3 nucleotides: TGTGCCAGCAGCTTCCCCGGGGATACAGAGACCCAGTACTTC.

The chain links TRBV5-4 to TRBJ2-1; TRBD2 matches at 15 bases. The J segment lost 6 bases and the V segment lost 3 bases, leaving 1 base of the junction unmatched. The V gene's germline CDR1 is SGHNT and CDR2 YYREEE (reference sequence). The CDR3 loop spans 15 amino acids. The CDR3 loop reads CASSWGLAGGNEQFF. CDR3 nucleotide sequence: TGTGCCAGCAGCTGGGGACTAGCGGGAGGCAATGAGCAGTTCTTC.

The sample holds one count of this clone. The chain has TRBV11-3 and TRBJ2-1; 9 bases fit TRBD2. The CDR3 runs 15 residues. V was pared by 7 bases and J by 5 bases, with 9 bases of the junction left unmatched. Germline V lookup: CDR1 SGHNT, CDR2 YENEEA. DNA of the CDR3: TGTGCCAGCATCGCGGGGGGGGCTGTCGACAATGAGCAGTTCTTC. Translating gives CASIAGGAVDNEQFF.